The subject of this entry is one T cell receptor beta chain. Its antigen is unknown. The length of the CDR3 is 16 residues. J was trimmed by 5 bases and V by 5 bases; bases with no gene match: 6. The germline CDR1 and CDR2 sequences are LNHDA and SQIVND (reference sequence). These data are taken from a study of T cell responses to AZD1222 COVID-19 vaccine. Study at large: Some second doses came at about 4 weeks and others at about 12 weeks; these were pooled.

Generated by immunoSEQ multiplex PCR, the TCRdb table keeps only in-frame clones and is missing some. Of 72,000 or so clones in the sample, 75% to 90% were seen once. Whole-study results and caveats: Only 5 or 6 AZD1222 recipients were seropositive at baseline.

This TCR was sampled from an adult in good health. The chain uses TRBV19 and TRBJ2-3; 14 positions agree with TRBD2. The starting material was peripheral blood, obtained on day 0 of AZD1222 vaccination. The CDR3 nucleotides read TGTGCCAGTAGTCCCGGGACTAGCGGGAGTGGAGATACGCAGTATTTT. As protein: CASSPGTSGSGDTQYF.